This TCR beta chain was recovered during a study of T cells in Graves' hyperthyroidism and ophthalmopathy. The CDR3 sequence is 16 residues long. Trimming left V 0 bases short and J 1 base short, with 10 bases between. Germline V gene sequence: CDR1 MGHRA, CDR2 YSYEKL. Recently diagnosed hyperthyroidism of less than 2 months' duration affected patients aged 18 to 65. Used for diagnoses were clinical symptoms, serum thyroxine and TRAb, thyroid ultrasound and orbital computed tomography. What was amplified from RNA transcripts were TCR beta CDR3 regions. The HTBI primer set was used in a first-round RT-PCR of the TCR CDR3. TCRdb re-called the multiplex PCR reads with MiXCR, one entry per CDR3 protein. The repertoire holds around 450,000 distinct CDR3 sequences, less than 20% seen once, with about 7.7% in the top ten. This clonotype was seen at least ten times.

The source material was blood. V is TRBV4-1 and J is TRBJ1-5; weak D call: TRBD1 (6 bases). This TCR derives from a woman younger than 30 with Graves' hyperthyroidism. In DNA, the CDR3 is TGCGCCAGCAGCCAAGAACCGGGGGCGAGCAATCAGCCCCAGCATTTT. Protein: CASSQEPGASNQPQHF.